This entry lists 30 T cell receptor beta chains sequenced from one sample in a study of somatic mutations in cytotoxic T cells in rheumatoid arthritis. The method was immunoSEQ multiplex PCR; TCRdb's version includes in-frame clones alone and lacks a portion of them. The table lists about 14,000 clones, roughly 73% of them singletons. Sequences were obtained from CD8+ T cells sorted from blood. The receptors come from an adult with rheumatoid arthritis.

The J gene is TRBJ2-7, the V gene TRBV4-1; D is unclear. The V and J ends lost 1 base and 3 bases respectively, with 10 bases between them. Germline V gene sequence: CDR1 MGHRA, CDR2 YSYEKL. The CDR3 totals 14 residues. The CDR3 bases are TGCGCCAGCAGCCAAGGAGTCGGTTTCTACGAGCAGTACTTC. This codes for CASSQGVGFYEQYF.

The V and J genes are TRBV28 and TRBJ2-3; D is unresolved. The germline V gene has CDR1 MDHEN and CDR2 SYDVKM. The CDR3 sequence is 14 residues long. V dropped 3 bases and J dropped 4 bases, with 11 bases sitting between them. The CDR3 sequence is CASSLNVQPDTQYF. The CDR3 DNA is TGTGCCAGCAGTTTGAACGTCCAGCCAGATACGCAGTATTTT.

This chain links TRBV7-9 with TRBJ2-7, with 9 positions matching TRBD2. This CDR3 region has 15 residues. The V segment lost 6 bases and the J segment 1 base; nucleotides outside the gene matches: 7. Germline V lookup: CDR1 SEHNR, CDR2 FQNEAQ (reference sequence). The CDR3 nucleotides read TGTGCCAGCAGTTATGGACTAGCGCCGTCCTACGAGCAGTACGTC. Its translation is CASSYGLAPSYEQYV.

Comments on this clone: Additional DNA sequences in this sample encode the identical CDR3. The chain links TRBV9 to TRBJ1-5; TRBD1 might be the D (5 bases). Germline V gives CDR1 SGDLS, CDR2 YYNGEE. V was trimmed by 4 bases and J by 4 bases, leaving 15 bases between them. The CDR3 is 15 amino acids. CDR3 nucleotide sequence: TGTGCCAGCAGCCGTGAGGGGACGACTAATCAGCCCCAGCATTTT. Translating gives CASSREGTTNQPQHF. Full variable domain (remainder filled in from reference TRBV9 and TRBJ1-5): DSGVTQTPKHLITATGQRVTLRCSPRSGDLSVYWYQQSLDQGLQFLIQYYNGEERAKGNILERFSAQQFPDLHSELNLSSLELGDSALYFCASSREGTTNQPQHFGDGTRLSIL.

V is TRBV9 and J is TRBJ2-3; TRBD1 aligns across 7 bases. The V segment lost 0 bases and the J segment 2 bases; nucleotides outside the gene matches: 12. The CDR3 spans 18 residues. The germline CDR1 and CDR2 sequences are SGDLS and YYNGEE. CDR3 region: CASSVAWDSRYPTDTQYF. DNA of the CDR3: TGTGCCAGCAGCGTAGCTTGGGACAGTCGATACCCCACAGATACGCAGTATTTT.

The J gene is TRBJ2-1, the V gene TRBV9, with 7 positions matching TRBD1. The CDR3 sequence is 17 residues long. Germline CDR1 reads SGDLS; CDR2 reads YYNGEE. Trimming removed 4 bases from V and 3 bases from J; junction bases left unmatched: 13. The CDR3 here is CASSPIGTDSFYNEQFF. The CDR3 DNA follows: TGTGCCAGCAGCCCCATTGGGACAGACTCCTTCTACAATGAGCAGTTCTTC.

CDR3 DNA sequence: TGCGCCAGCAGCCAATCAACGAGCACTGAAGCTTTCTTT. It is translated as CASSQSTSTEAFF. J is TRBJ1-1 and V is TRBV4-1; D is uncertain. The CDR3 has 13 amino acids. Germline assignment: CDR1 MGHRA and CDR2 YSYEKL. Trimming took off 2 bases at V and 4 bases at J, with 8 bases between the two ends.

The table lists this clone with a count of one. This sequence joins TRBV6-5 and TRBJ2-7; D call uncertain. V lost 0 bases to trimming and J lost 6 bases, with 9 bases between them. The germline CDR1 and CDR2 sequences are MNHEY and SVGAGI. This CDR3 has 13 amino acids. CDR3 sequence (DNA): TGTGCCAGCAGTTACTCAAGGGTTTCCGAGCAGTACGTC. It is translated as CASSYSRVSEQYV.

V is TRBV5-1 and J is TRBJ1-4; D gene unclear. CDR1 and CDR2 (germline): SGHRS, YFSETQ. CDR3 size: 16 residues. Trimming took off 3 bases at V and 0 bases at J, with 12 bases between the two ends. The CDR3 loop is CASSSDILATNEKLFF. The CDR3 bases are TGCGCCAGCAGCTCCGACATCCTTGCAACTAATGAAAAACTGTTTTTT. The full variable domain, with the rest looked up from reference TRBV5-1 and TRBJ1-4, is KAGVTQTPRYLIKTRGQQVTLSCSPISGHRSVSWYQQTPGQGLQFLFEYFSETQRNKGNFPGRFSGRQFSNSRSEMNVSTLELGDSALYLCASSSDILATNEKLFFGSGTQLSVL.

The genes are TRBV25-1 and TRBJ1-1; no reliable D call. The CDR3 spans 12 residues. Germline CDR1 and CDR2: MGHDK and SYGVNS. V was trimmed by 3 bases and J by 11 bases, leaving 13 bases between them. The CDR3 DNA reads as TGTGCCAGCAGTGACACGGCCTTGGACGCTTTCTTT. Translated, it gives CASSDTALDAFF.

The rearrangement joins TRBV27 to TRBJ2-7, with 10 bases that match TRBD1. V trimming: 7 bases; J trimming: 4 bases; junction bases outside the gene matches: 10. The CDR3 has 15 amino acids. Per the germline V gene, CDR1 is MNHEY and CDR2 is SMNVEV (reference sequence). The CDR3 loop reads CASTSTGGAGYEQYF. DNA for the CDR3: TGTGCCAGCACATCGACAGGGGGCGCAGGGTACGAGCAGTACTTC.

The J gene is TRBJ1-4, the V gene TRBV4-1; weak D call: TRBD1 (5 bases). Germline lookup yields CDR1 MGHRA and CDR2 YSYEKL. The CDR3 totals 12 residues. Trimming shortened V by 4 bases and J by 8 bases, and 8 bases separated the two germline ends. The CDR3 coding sequence is TGCGCCAGCAGCCTGGGGGGGGAAAAACTGTTTTTT. Protein product: CASSLGGEKLFF.

The chain is built from TRBV27 and TRBJ2-1; 12 bases match TRBD2. The trim removed 5 bases at V and 8 bases at J, leaving 10 bases unmatched. Germline CDR1 reads MNHEY; CDR2 reads SMNVEV (reference sequence). CDR3 length: 16 amino acids. The CDR3 region has the DNA TGTGCCAGCAGTCCCCTAGCGGGGGGGCCTGTGGATGAGCAGTTCTTC. Translating it yields CASSPLAGGPVDEQFF.

V and J are TRBV9 and TRBJ1-2; D remains ambiguous. Trimming left V 7 bases short and J 0 bases short, with 16 bases between. The V gene's germline CDR1 is SGDLS and CDR2 YYNGEE. The CDR3 covers 15 residues. The CDR3 sequence is CASSIGRKANYGYTF. CDR3 in DNA: TGTGCCAGCTCGATAGGGCGAAAAGCTAACTATGGCTACACCTTC.

V gene TRBV4-1 combines with J gene TRBJ1-1, with D possibly being TRBD1 (5 bases). The CDR3 spans 17 residues. The V end was cut by 0 bases, the J end by 0 bases, with 14 bases between. From germline, CDR1 is MGHRA and CDR2 YSYEKL. CDR3 nucleotides: TGCGCCAGCAGCCAAGAATGGATCGGGGGGTTGAACACTGAAGCTTTCTTT. Translation: CASSQEWIGGLNTEAFF.

The CDR3 reads CASSFRGGWGNEQFF. CDR3 sequence (DNA): TGTGCCAGCAGCTTTCGGGGGGGCTGGGGCAATGAGCAGTTCTTC. J is TRBJ2-1 and V is TRBV7-8, with 8 bases lining up with TRBD2. Per germline, CDR1 SGHVS and CDR2 FQNEAQ. The V and J ends lost 3 bases and 6 bases, in that order; junction bases with no gene match: 7. This CDR3 is built from 15 residues.

The chain couples TRBV9 to TRBJ1-5, with 12 positions matching TRBD1. J was trimmed by 2 bases and V by 3 bases; bases with no gene match: 3. The CDR3 has 16 residues. The germline gives CDR1 SGDLS, CDR2 YYNGEE. The CDR3 nucleotides are TGTGCCAGCAGCGCCGGGACAGGGGGCGGCAATCAGCCCCAGCATTTT. The encoded protein is CASSAGTGGGNQPQHF.

This chain links TRBV27 with TRBJ1-6; D is ambiguous. CDR3 length: 14 residues. The germline CDR1 and CDR2 sequences are MNHEY and SMNVEV (reference sequence). V dropped 0 bases and J dropped 7 bases, with 7 bases sitting between them. CDR3 nucleotide sequence: TGTGCCAGCAGTTTATCCGGACCGAATTCACCCCTCCACTTT. Amino acid sequence: CASSLSGPNSPLHF.

CDR3 residues: CASSLSGGLTGELFF. CDR3 in DNA: TGTGCCAGCAGCTTATCCGGGGGGCTCACCGGGGAGCTGTTTTTT. The chain carries TRBV5-5 and TRBJ2-2, with D possibly being TRBD2 (7 bases). V was trimmed by 2 bases and J by 4 bases, leaving 12 bases between them. Germline V lookup: CDR1 SGHKS, CDR2 YYEKEE (reference sequence). The CDR3 totals 15 residues.

V usage is TRBV7-9 and J usage is TRBJ2-7; unclear D gene. Germline V gene data show CDR1 as SEHNR and CDR2 as FQNEAQ (reference sequence). This CDR3 is 12 amino acids long. V lost 4 bases and J lost 6, with 10 bases in between. The DNA of the CDR3 is TGTGCCAGCAGCTCATATAGTGGCGAGCAGTACTTC. Translated, it gives CASSSYSGEQYF.

The chain employs TRBV28 and TRBJ2-5; 8 bases match TRBD1. Trimming took 7 bases from V and 5 from J; bases not matched to a gene: 9. The CDR3 runs to 14 residues. Germline loops: CDR1 MDHEN, CDR2 SYDVKM. The CDR3 DNA is TGTGCCAGCAAAGGGACAGGTCGGGAGGAGACCCAGTACTTC. This encodes CASKGTGREETQYF.

The rearrangement joins TRBV9 to TRBJ2-3; D gene ambiguous. The CDR3 loop spans 13 amino acids. Trimming shortened V by 5 bases and J by 4 bases, and 11 bases separated the two germline ends. Germline CDR1 and CDR2: SGDLS and YYNGEE. CDR3 in DNA: TGTGCCAGCAGGGGCGAAGGGCCAGATACGCAGTATTTT. Amino acid sequence: CASRGEGPDTQYF.

This clone was recorded once. As DNA, the CDR3 is TGTGCCAGCAGCCCCCAGTCTCAGGCCCCTCACAATGAGCAGTTCTTC. Amino acids: CASSPQSQAPHNEQFF. The chain carries TRBV6-6 and TRBJ2-1; D gene unclear. Deletions cut 6 bases from V and 5 bases from J, with 20 bases between. Germline V gene lookup returns CDR1 MNHNY and CDR2 SVGAGI (reference sequence). This CDR3 is 16 amino acids long.

The chain links TRBV9 to TRBJ1-2; D is unresolved. The CDR3 loop spans 14 amino acids. V gave up 0 bases and J gave up 1 base, with 7 bases separating them. Germline loops: CDR1 SGDLS, CDR2 YYNGEE. The CDR3 here is CASSVGRYNYGYTF. The CDR3 DNA reads as TGTGCCAGCAGCGTAGGCAGGTATAACTATGGCTACACCTTC.

This chain uses TRBV4-2 with TRBJ2-1, with D hard to call. Trimming removed 8 bases at V and 10 bases at J, with 12 bases between. Per the germline V gene, CDR1 is LGHNA and CDR2 is YNFKEQ. The CDR3 has 11 residues. CDR3 in DNA: TGTGCCAGCTCGGGCCCATGGGAGCAGTTCTTC. This codes for CASSGPWEQFF.

The chain couples TRBV4-1 to TRBJ1-1, with a weak D call TRBD1 (5 bases). This CDR3 has 15 amino acids. The ends were cut back, 3 bases at V and 0 bases at J, with 11 bases in the middle. Germline-derived CDR1 and CDR2 are MGHRA and YSYEKL. Here the CDR3 DNA reads TGCGCCAGCAGCCAGTGGGACGGGCTGAACACTGAAGCTTTCTTT. It codes for CASSQWDGLNTEAFF.

The genes are TRBV9 and TRBJ1-2; D is perhaps TRBD1 (6 bases). The V gene's germline CDR1 is SGDLS and CDR2 YYNGEE. This CDR3 has 12 amino acids. With 5 bases removed from V and 4 bases from J, the gap between germline ends came to 9 bases. CDR3 in DNA: TGTGCCAGCAGAAGGGGGACCTATGGCTACACCTTC. This encodes CASRRGTYGYTF.

This clone was picked up a small number of times. This chain links TRBV7-9 with TRBJ2-7, with D possibly matching TRBD1 (6 bases). The CDR3 covers 13 residues. Per the germline V gene, CDR1 is SEHNR and CDR2 is FQNEAQ (reference sequence). Trimming took 5 bases from V and 6 from J, leaving 14 bases between them. The chain's CDR3 is CASSTGSGIEQYF. The CDR3 DNA is TGTGCCAGCAGCACAGGGTCCGGCATCGAGCAGTACTTC.

The rearrangement joins TRBV29-1 to TRBJ2-2; D is uncertain. CDR3 size: 12 residues. V was clipped by 6 bases and J by 1 base, with 6 bases between them. CDR1 is SQVTM, CDR2 ANQGSEA, per germline. CDR3 sequence: CSVDKNTGELFF. The CDR3 bases are TGCAGCGTCGACAAGAACACCGGGGAGCTGTTTTTT.

This clone was observed once. The chain joins TRBV9 to TRBJ2-3; 9 nucleotides match TRBD1. The germline CDR1 and CDR2 sequences are SGDLS and YYNGEE. The CDR3 extends over 15 amino acids. Trimming at V came to 2 bases and at J to 2 bases, leaving 3 bases not matched to a gene. The CDR3 sequence: CASSVWTGATDTQYF. The CDR3 nucleotides read TGTGCCAGCAGCGTCTGGACAGGGGCCACAGATACGCAGTATTTT. Full variable domain (remainder filled in from reference TRBV9 and TRBJ2-3): DSGVTQTPKHLITATGQRVTLRCSPRSGDLSVYWYQQSLDQGLQFLIQYYNGEERAKGNILERFSAQQFPDLHSELNLSSLELGDSALYFCASSVWTGATDTQYFGPGTRLTVL.